This T cell receptor (beta chain) was documented in a study of blood T cell repertoires in COVID-19. Looking at the study overall: Collection of acute and convalescent COVID-19 samples took place in the United States, Italy and Spain. T cells, B-cell-depleted T cells, or PBMCs provided the cDNA or gDNA that served as material.

Methods used by the authors: Estimated nucleated cell counts came from reference gene primer amplification. The repertoire was sequenced with immunoSEQ multiplex PCR; TCRdb's copy has only in-frame clones and lacks some. The V and J calls and clone size come from that table; D and trimming were worked out from the DNA. The table has under 250,000 clones, 85% to 90% seen once. Germline V gene lookup returns CDR1 GTSNPN and CDR2 SVGIG (reference sequence). The CDR3 extends over 14 amino acids. V lost 8 bases and J lost 1; bases outside the gene matches: 7. This sequence joins TRBV30 and TRBJ1-5; 8 bases align to TRBD1. The sequence was collected from a woman in her fifties or sixties with acute or convalescent COVID-19. Sequenced material: peripheral blood. The CDR3 spells CAGRGQGSNQPQHF. CDR3 bases: TGTGCCGGACGAGGACAGGGAAGCAATCAGCCCCAGCATTTT.